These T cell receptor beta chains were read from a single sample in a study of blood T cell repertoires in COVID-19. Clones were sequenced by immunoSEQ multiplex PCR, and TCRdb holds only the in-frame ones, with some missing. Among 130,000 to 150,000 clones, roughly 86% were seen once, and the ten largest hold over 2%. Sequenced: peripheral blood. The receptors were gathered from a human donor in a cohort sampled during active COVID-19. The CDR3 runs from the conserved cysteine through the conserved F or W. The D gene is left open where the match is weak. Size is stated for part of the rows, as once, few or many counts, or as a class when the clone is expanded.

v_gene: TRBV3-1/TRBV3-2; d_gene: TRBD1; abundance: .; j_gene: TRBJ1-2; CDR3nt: TGTGCCAGCAGCCACATCTCGACCCGACAGGGGGCCCCAGGTGGTGGCTACACCTTC; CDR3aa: CASSHISTRQGAPGGGYTF
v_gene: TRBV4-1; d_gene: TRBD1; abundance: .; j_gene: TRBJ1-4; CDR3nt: TGCGCCAGCAGCCAAGCCGACAGGGGGCCTGAAAAACTGTTTTTT; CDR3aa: CASSQADRGPEKLFF
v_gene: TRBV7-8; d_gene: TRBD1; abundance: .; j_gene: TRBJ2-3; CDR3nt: TGTGCCAGCAGCGAAGGGGGCGATTGGGAAGGGGATACGCAGTATTTT; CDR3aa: CASSEGGDWEGDTQYF
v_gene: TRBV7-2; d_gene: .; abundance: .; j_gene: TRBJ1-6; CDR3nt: TGTGCCAGCAGCTTAGGTCAGAATAATTCACCCCTCCACTTT; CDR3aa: CASSLGQNNSPLHF
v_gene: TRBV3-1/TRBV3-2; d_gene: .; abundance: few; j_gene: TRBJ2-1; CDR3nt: TGTGCCAGCAGCCAAGGACAGGCCAACAATGAGCAGTTCTTC; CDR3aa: CASSQGQANNEQFF
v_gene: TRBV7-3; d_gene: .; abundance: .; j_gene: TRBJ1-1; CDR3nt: TGTGCCAGCAGCTTATGGGGGGGAAGGTTGAACACTGAAGCTTTCTTT; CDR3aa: CASSLWGGRLNTEAFF
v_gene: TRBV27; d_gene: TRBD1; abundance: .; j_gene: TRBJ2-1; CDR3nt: TGTGCCAGCAGTTTACCCGGGACAGGGGAGGGGAATGAGCAGTTCTTC; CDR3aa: CASSLPGTGEGNEQFF
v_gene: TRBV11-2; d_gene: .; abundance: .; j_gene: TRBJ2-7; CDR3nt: TGTGCCAGCAGCTTAGATATAACGACTGAGCAGTACTTC; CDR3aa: CASSLDITTEQYF
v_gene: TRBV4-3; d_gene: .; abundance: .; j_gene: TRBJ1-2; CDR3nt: TGCGCCAGCAGCCAAGAGCACAGTCGTGGCTACACCTTC; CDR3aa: CASSQEHSRGYTF
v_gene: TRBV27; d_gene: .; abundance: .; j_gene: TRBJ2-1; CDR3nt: TGTGCCAGCAGTTTATCTGGGAGCAATGAGCAGTTCTTC; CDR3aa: CASSLSGSNEQFF
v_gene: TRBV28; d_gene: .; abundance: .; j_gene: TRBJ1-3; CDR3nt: TGTGCCAGCAGCCCGAGGCAGGGCGCCAACACCATATATTTT; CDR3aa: CASSPRQGANTIYF
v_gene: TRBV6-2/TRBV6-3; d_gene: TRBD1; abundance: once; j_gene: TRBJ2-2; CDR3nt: TGTGCCAGCAGCCGGCTCGGGACAGGGAACACCGGGGAGCTGTTTTTT; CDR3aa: CASSRLGTGNTGELFF
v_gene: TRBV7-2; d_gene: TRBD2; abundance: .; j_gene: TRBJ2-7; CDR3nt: TGTGCCAGCAGCTCAAGTACTAGCGGGAGTTTCAACGAGCAGTACTTC; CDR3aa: CASSSSTSGSFNEQYF
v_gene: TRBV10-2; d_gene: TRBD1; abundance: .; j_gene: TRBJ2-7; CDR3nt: TGCGCCAGCGTATCCAGGGGGCGGTACGAGCAGTACTTC; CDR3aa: CASVSRGRYEQYF
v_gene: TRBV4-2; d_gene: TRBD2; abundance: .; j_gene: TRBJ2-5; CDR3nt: TGTGCCAGCAGCCAAGATCAGGGCGGGGGGGCAGGTGAGACCCAGTACTTC; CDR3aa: CASSQDQGGGAGETQYF
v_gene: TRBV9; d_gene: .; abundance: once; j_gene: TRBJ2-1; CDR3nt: TGTGCCAGCAGCGTAGATCCTACTGGGACTGGCTACAATGAGCAGTTCTTC; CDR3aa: CASSVDPTGTGYNEQFF
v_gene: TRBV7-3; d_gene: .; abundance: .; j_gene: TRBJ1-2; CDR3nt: TGTGCCAGCAGCTTAAACGGGGGTGGTGGCTACACCTTC; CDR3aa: CASSLNGGGGYTF
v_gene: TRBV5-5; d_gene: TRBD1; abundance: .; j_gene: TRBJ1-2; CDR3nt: TGTGCCAGCAGCTCCCTGGGACAGGGGATCTATGGCTACACCTTC; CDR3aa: CASSSLGQGIYGYTF
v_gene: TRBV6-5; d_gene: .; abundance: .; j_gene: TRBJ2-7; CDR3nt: TGTGCCAGCAGTTACGGGCAGGATACTTACGAGCAGTACTTC; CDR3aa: CASSYGQDTYEQYF
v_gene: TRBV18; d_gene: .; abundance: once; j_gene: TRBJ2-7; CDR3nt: TGTGCCAGCTCACCAGAGGCTGGCTCCGGCTACGAGCAGTACTTC; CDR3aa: CASSPEAGSGYEQYF
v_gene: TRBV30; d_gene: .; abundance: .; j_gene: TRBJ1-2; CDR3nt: TGTGCCTGGAGTTCCCGGGGAATCGTTGGCTATGGCTACACCTTC; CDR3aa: CAWSSRGIVGYGYTF
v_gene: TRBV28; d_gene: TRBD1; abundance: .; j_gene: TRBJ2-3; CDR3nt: TGTGCCAGCAGTACAGGGGGCTCGGATCTAGATACGCAGTATTTT; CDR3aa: CASSTGGSDLDTQYF
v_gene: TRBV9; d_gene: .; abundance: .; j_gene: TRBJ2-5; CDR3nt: TGTGCCAGCAGCGCAACAGGGCGAGAGACCCAGTACTTC; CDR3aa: CASSATGRETQYF
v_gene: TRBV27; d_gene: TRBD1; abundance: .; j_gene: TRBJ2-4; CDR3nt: TGTGCCAGCAGCGGGACAGGGCAGAACATTCAGTACTTC; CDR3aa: CASSGTGQNIQYF
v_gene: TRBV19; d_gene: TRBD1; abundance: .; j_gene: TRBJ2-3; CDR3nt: TGTGCCAGTAAACGTTCGGGGACAGGCACAGATACGCAGTATTTT; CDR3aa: CASKRSGTGTDTQYF
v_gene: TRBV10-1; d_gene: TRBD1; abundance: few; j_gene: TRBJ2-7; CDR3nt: TGCGCCAGCAGTCCCGGACAGGGGGAACGGTACTTC; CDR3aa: CASSPGQGERYF
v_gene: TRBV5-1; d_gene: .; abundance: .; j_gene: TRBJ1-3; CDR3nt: TGCGCCAGCAGCTTGGGAGGGAGTACCTCTGGAAACACCATATATTTT; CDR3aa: CASSLGGSTSGNTIYF
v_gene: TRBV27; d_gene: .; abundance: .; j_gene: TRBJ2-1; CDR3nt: TGTGCCAGCAGGTCCCCGGCCTCTAGCTCCTACAATGAGCAGTTCTTC; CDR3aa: CASRSPASSSYNEQFF
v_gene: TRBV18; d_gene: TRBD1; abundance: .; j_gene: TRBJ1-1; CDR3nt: TGTGCCAGCTCACTGGGACAGCTGAACACTGAAGCTTTCTTT; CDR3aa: CASSLGQLNTEAFF
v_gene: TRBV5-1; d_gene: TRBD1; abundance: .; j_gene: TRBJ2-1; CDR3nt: TGCGCCAGCAGCGTTCGAGGGACAGGTTATGACAATGAGCAGTTCTTC; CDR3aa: CASSVRGTGYDNEQFF
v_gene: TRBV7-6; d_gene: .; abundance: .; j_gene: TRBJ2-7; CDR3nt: TGTGCCAGCAGCTTGATTCAGGGTATATCGGACGAGCAGTACTTC; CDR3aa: CASSLIQGISDEQYF
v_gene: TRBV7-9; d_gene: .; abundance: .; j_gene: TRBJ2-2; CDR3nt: TGTGCCAGCAGCTCAGGAAACAGAGTCACCGGGGAGCTGTTTTTT; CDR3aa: CASSSGNRVTGELFF
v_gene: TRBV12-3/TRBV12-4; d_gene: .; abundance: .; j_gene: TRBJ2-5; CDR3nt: TGTGCCAGCAGTTTACGGCGAGGGGAGACCCAGTACTTC; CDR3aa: CASSLRRGETQYF
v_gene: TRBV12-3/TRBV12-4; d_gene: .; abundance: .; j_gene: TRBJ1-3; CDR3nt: TGTGCCAGCAGTTATATCCCGAACACCATATATTTT; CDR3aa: CASSYIPNTIYF
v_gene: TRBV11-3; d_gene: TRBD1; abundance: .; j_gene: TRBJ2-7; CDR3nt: TGTGCCAGCAGCCGGACAGGGGGCTCGTACGAGCAGTACTTC; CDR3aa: CASSRTGGSYEQYF
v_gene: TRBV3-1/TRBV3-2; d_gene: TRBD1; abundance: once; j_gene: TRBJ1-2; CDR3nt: TGTGCCAGCAGCCATCGGGACAGAACTAACTATGGCTACACCTTC; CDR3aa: CASSHRDRTNYGYTF
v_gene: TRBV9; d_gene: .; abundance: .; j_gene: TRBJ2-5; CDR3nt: TGTGCCAGCAGCCCCCTGTACCAAGAGACCCAGTACTTC; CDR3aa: CASSPLYQETQYF
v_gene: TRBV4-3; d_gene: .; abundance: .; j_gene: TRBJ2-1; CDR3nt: TGCGCCAGCAGCCAGCACCAGGGTCTCTCCTACAATGAGCAGTTCTTC; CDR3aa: CASSQHQGLSYNEQFF
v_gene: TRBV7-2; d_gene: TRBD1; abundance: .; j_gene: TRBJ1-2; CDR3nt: TGTGCCAGCAGCTTAGCTATTACAGGGGGAATATTCTATGGCTACACCTTC; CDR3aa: CASSLAITGGIFYGYTF
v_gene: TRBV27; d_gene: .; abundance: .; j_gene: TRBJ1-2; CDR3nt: TGTGCCAGCAGTTTTTACCCCGATCAGAACTATGGCTACACCTTC; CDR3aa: CASSFYPDQNYGYTF
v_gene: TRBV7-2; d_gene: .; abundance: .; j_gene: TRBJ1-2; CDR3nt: TGTGCCAGCAGCTTAAGGGAGAACTATGGCTACACCTTC; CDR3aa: CASSLRENYGYTF
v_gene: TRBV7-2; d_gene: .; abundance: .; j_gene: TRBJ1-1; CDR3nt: TGTGCCAGCAGCCGGGGGGCGGCCGGCTACACTGAAGCTTTCTTT; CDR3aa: CASSRGAAGYTEAFF
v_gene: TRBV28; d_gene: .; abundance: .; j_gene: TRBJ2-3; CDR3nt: TGTGCCAGCAGTTCGCAAAGCGGTCAAAACACAGATACGCAGTATTTT; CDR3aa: CASSSQSGQNTDTQYF
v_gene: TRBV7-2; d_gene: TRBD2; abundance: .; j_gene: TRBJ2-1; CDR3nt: TGTGCCAGCAGCACACGTCGGGGACTAATGATAGGGACTAATGAGCAGTTCTTC; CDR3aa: CASSTRRGLMIGTNEQFF
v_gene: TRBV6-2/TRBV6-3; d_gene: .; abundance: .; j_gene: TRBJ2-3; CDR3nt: TGTGCCAGCAGTCCCACCCTAGCGACAGATACGCAGTATTTT; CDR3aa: CASSPTLATDTQYF
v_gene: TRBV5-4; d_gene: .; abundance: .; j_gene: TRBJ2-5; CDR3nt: TGTGCCAGCAGCTTGGGAGGGAGCCTGGGGGAGACCCAGTACTTC; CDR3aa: CASSLGGSLGETQYF